The clone carrying this TCR beta chain appeared once. Sequencing used immunoSEQ multiplex PCR; TCRdb keeps in-frame clones, though not all of them. This sample has 250,000 to 400,000 clones, with around 84% found just once. Cohort allocation depended upon clinical history that participants reported. CDR1 is SGHNT, CDR2 YYREEE, per germline (reference sequence). The CDR3 is made up of 13 amino acids. Trimming removed 5 bases from V and 4 bases from J, with 9 bases in between. The data are from a study of blood T cell repertoires in COVID-19. V gene TRBV5-4 combines with J gene TRBJ2-2; no definite D call. This clonotype was sampled from a woman aged 30 to 39 who had been exposed to COVID-19. Sample: PBMCs or T cells enriched from blood (not recorded which). The CDR3 here is CASRPPGTGELFF. For the CDR3, the DNA is TGTGCCAGCAGACCTCCCGGCACCGGGGAGCTGTTTTTT.